Following are 25 T cell receptor beta chains from one sample sequenced in a study of T cell responses to AZD1222 COVID-19 vaccine. The repertoire was sequenced with immunoSEQ multiplex PCR; TCRdb's copy has only in-frame clones and lacks some. The sample has some 170,000 clones, 92% seen once. The sequencing used peripheral blood, collected 28 days after the second AZD1222 dose. These receptors all stem from an adult who received the AZD1222 COVID-19 vaccine.

This chain links TRBV2 with TRBJ1-6; TRBD1 matches at 7 bases. The germline gives CDR1 SNHLY, CDR2 FYNNEI. The CDR3 is made up of 19 amino acids. Germline trimming cut 3 bases from V and 8 bases from J; bases unmatched to any gene: 19. In DNA form, the CDR3 reads TGTGCCAGCAGTGACCCTACAAGACAGGGACCGTCTGAAGATTCACCCCTCCACTTT. Its protein product is CASSDPTRQGPSEDSPLHF.

In DNA, the CDR3 is TGTGCCTGGAGTCGGGACAGGGTGTTCGGAAACACCATATATTTT. Translated: CAWSRDRVFGNTIYF. The chain links TRBV30 to TRBJ1-3; 9 bases align to TRBD1. The CDR3 runs 15 residues. CDR1 is GTSNPN and CDR2 is SVGIG in the germline V gene (reference sequence). The junction had 6 bases not matched to a gene; V was cut back by 2 bases and J by 4 bases.

This chain joins TRBV7-9 and TRBJ2-3; 10 bases are shared with TRBD2. CDR1 SEHNR and CDR2 FQNEAQ come from the germline V gene (reference sequence). V was clipped by 5 bases and J by 2 bases; unmatched bases: 7. The CDR3 runs to 16 residues. The CDR3 region is CASSLLAGGPTDTQYF. The CDR3 DNA is TGTGCCAGCAGCCTGTTAGCGGGGGGCCCCACAGATACGCAGTATTTT.

The J gene is TRBJ2-7, the V gene TRBV20-1; maybe TRBD1 (6 bases). V lost 6 bases to trimming and J lost 5 bases, with 11 bases between them. Germline V gene sequence: CDR1 DFQATT, CDR2 SNEGSKA (reference sequence). The CDR3 totals 11 residues. The CDR3 protein is CSATTGNEQYF. In DNA form, the CDR3 reads TGCAGTGCGACCACAGGGAACGAGCAGTACTTC.

The chain joins TRBV27 to TRBJ1-2; D might be TRBD1 (6 bases). V was cut by 1 base and J by 2 bases, with 17 bases left in between. The CDR3 is 17 amino acids. Germline loops: CDR1 MNHEY, CDR2 SMNVEV (reference sequence). The CDR3 region has the DNA TGTGCCAGCAGTTTATGGGGAGGGGGGGAAGCCAACTATGGCTACACCTTC. Protein product: CASSLWGGGEANYGYTF.

The chain is built from TRBV19 and TRBJ1-5; D is uncertain. Trimming took 5 bases from V and 5 from J, leaving 13 bases between them. CDR1 LNHDA and CDR2 SQIVND come from the germline V gene (reference sequence). This CDR3 region has 14 residues. DNA for the CDR3: TGTGCCAGTAGTTTCCGTCCTCTAGATCAGCCCCAGCATTTT. Amino acid sequence: CASSFRPLDQPQHF. The full variable domain, rest sourced from reference TRBV19 and TRBJ1-5, is DGGITQSPKYLFRKEGQNVTLSCEQNLNHDAMYWYRQDPGQGLRLIYYSQIVNDFQKGDIAEGYSVSREKKESFPLTVTSAQKNPTAFYLCASSFRPLDQPQHFGDGTRLSIL.

The rearrangement uses TRBV10-3 and TRBJ2-7; 7 bases agree with TRBD2. This CDR3 is 13 amino acids long. The J segment lost 3 bases and the V segment lost 9 bases, leaving 8 bases of the junction unmatched. Per the germline V gene, CDR1 is ENHRY and CDR2 is SYGVKD. CDR3 sequence: CAMGEGVDYEQYF. The CDR3 bases are TGTGCCATGGGGGAGGGAGTGGACTACGAGCAGTACTTC.

The chain carries TRBV18 and TRBJ1-1, with 12 bases aligning to TRBD1. Germline lookup yields CDR1 KGHSH and CDR2 LQKENI. The CDR3 runs 15 residues. Trimming took 5 bases from V and 1 from J; bases not matched to a gene: 2. The CDR3 DNA follows: TGTGCCAGCTCAGCGGGACAGGGGGCGAACACTGAAGCTTTCTTT. This encodes CASSAGQGANTEAFF.

In this sample, this clone turned up a few times. The V call is TRBV6-4, the J call TRBJ2-3; 7 nucleotides match TRBD1. CDR3 length: 16 amino acids. V shed 3 bases and J 4 bases; nucleotides not matched to a gene: 10. Germline CDR1 and CDR2: MRHNA and SNTAGT. CDR3: CASSELAAQGADTQYF. The CDR3 DNA is TGTGCCAGCAGTGAGTTGGCAGCCCAGGGGGCAGATACGCAGTATTTT.

The DNA for the CDR3 is TGCGCCAGCAGCTTGGCCCCTTCCCCCGAGCAGTACTTC. Its protein product is CASSLAPSPEQYF. This chain joins TRBV5-1 and TRBJ2-7; D is uncertain. The V end was cut by 0 bases, the J end by 6 bases, with 10 bases between. The CDR3 sequence is 13 residues long. CDR1 and CDR2 from the germline V gene are SGHRS and YFSETQ.

This clone was detected once. The chain combines TRBV7-2 with TRBJ2-2; D call uncertain. Germline V gene sequence: CDR1 SGHTA, CDR2 FQGNSA. V gave up 7 bases and J gave up 3 bases, with 9 bases separating them. CDR3 length equals 13 residues. The CDR3 sequence: CASNPGHTGELFF. The CDR3 DNA reads as TGTGCCAGCAACCCCGGCCACACCGGGGAGCTGTTTTTT. The full variable domain, with the rest looked up from reference TRBV7-2 and TRBJ2-2, is GAGVSQSPSNKVTEKGKDVELRCDPISGHTALYWYRQSLGQGLEFLIYFQGNSAPDKSGLPSDRFSAERTGGSVSTLTIQRTQQEDSAVYLCASNPGHTGELFFGEGSRLTVL.

The chain employs TRBV4-2 and TRBJ2-6; D unclear. V was cut by 0 bases and J by 1 base, with 7 bases left in between. Germline CDR1 is LGHNA and CDR2 is YNFKEQ. This CDR3 has 16 residues. CDR3 nucleotide sequence: TGTGCCAGCAGCCAAGAGATGGGTTCTGGGGCCAACGTCCTGACTTTC. It is translated as CASSQEMGSGANVLTF.

This clone was recorded once. The rearrangement joins TRBV5-1 to TRBJ2-7; D is unresolved. V was pared by 4 bases and J by 2 bases, with 13 bases between. The germline gives CDR1 SGHRS, CDR2 YFSETQ. The length of the CDR3 is 14 residues. CDR3 protein: CASSDTDPAYEQYF. The CDR3 nucleotides are TGCGCCAGCAGCGACACAGACCCAGCCTACGAGCAGTACTTC.

V gene TRBV30 combines with J gene TRBJ1-2; D is unresolved. The CDR3 loop spans 13 amino acids. Per the germline V gene, CDR1 is GTSNPN and CDR2 is SVGIG (reference sequence). The V and J ends lost 0 bases and 4 bases respectively, with 9 bases between them. CDR3: CAWSVPAAYGYTF. As DNA, the CDR3 is TGTGCCTGGAGTGTACCCGCTGCCTATGGCTACACCTTC.

The V call is TRBV3-1 (or the pseudogene TRBV3-2), the J call TRBJ1-3; the match to TRBD1 covers 9 bases. V was pared by 0 bases and J by 3 bases, with 6 bases of the junction left unmatched. Germline CDR1 reads LGHDT; CDR2 reads YNNKEL (reference sequence). The CDR3 is 17 amino acids. Here the CDR3 DNA reads TGTGCCAGCAGCCAAGATAGGGGGACAGGGAGTGGAAACACCATATATTTT. It yields the protein CASSQDRGTGSGNTIYF.

V usage is TRBV5-8 and J usage is TRBJ2-7; 7 bases line up with TRBD1. The germline gives CDR1 SGHTS, CDR2 YDEGEE. CDR3 length: 17 residues. J lost 9 bases, V lost 0 bases, and 18 bases had no gene match. The CDR3 sequence: CASSLVGQVWPRSLQYF. CDR3 coding DNA: TGTGCCAGCAGCTTGGTAGGACAGGTCTGGCCACGGTCGTTGCAGTACTTC. Full variable domain (rest looked up from reference TRBV5-8 and TRBJ2-7): EAGVTQSPTHLIKTRGQQATLRCSPISGHTSVYWYQQALGLGLQFLLWYDEGEERNRGNFPPRFSGRQFPNYSSELNVNALELEDSALYLCASSLVGQVWPRSLQYFGPGTRLTVT.

This sequence joins TRBV5-1 and TRBJ2-1, with a possible D match to TRBD1 (6 bases). The CDR3 spans 15 residues. The germline CDR1 and CDR2 sequences are SGHRS and YFSETQ. V dropped 1 base and J dropped 7 bases, with 15 bases sitting between them. The CDR3 sequence is CASSLMAGEANEQFF. In DNA, the CDR3 is TGCGCCAGCAGCTTGATGGCAGGGGAAGCAAATGAGCAGTTCTTC.

The rearrangement links TRBV4-2 to TRBJ1-2; D remains ambiguous. Germline V gives CDR1 LGHNA, CDR2 YNFKEQ. The CDR3 loop spans 12 amino acids. V lost 0 bases to trimming and J lost 13 bases, with 12 bases between them. This CDR3 is CASSQDPGQCTF. Here the CDR3 DNA reads TGTGCCAGCAGCCAAGATCCAGGCCAGTGCACCTTC.

The chain couples TRBV19 to TRBJ2-1, with TRBD2 matching over 8 bases. The germline V gene encodes CDR1 LNHDA and CDR2 SQIVND (reference sequence). The CDR3 extends over 17 amino acids. After removal of 0 bases from V and 6 bases from J, the junction contained 10 bases not matched to a gene. The CDR3 DNA reads TGTGCCAGTAGTATAGATCTTCGGGGGGGGACCGGCAATGAGCAGTTCTTC. Translated: CASSIDLRGGTGNEQFF.

J is TRBJ1-2 and V is TRBV6-2 or TRBV6-3, with a tentative D call TRBD1 (5 bases). This CDR3 region has 14 residues. Per the germline V gene, CDR1 is MNHEY and CDR2 is SVGEGT. V was cut by 4 bases and J by 2 bases, with 11 bases left in between. The CDR3 loop is CASSWRAGNYGYTF. Here the CDR3 DNA reads TGTGCCAGCAGTTGGAGAGCAGGGAACTATGGCTACACCTTC.

The V and J genes are TRBV7-9 and TRBJ2-2, with D perhaps TRBD1 (6 bases). Germline CDR1 is SEHNR and CDR2 is FQNEAQ (reference sequence). This CDR3 is built from 16 residues. V shed 5 bases and J shed 0 bases, with 13 bases lying between them. The CDR3 DNA reads as TGTGCCAGCAGCAGAAGCAAGGGGGCGAACACCGGGGAGCTGTTTTTT. Protein: CASSRSKGANTGELFF.

The genes are TRBV18 and TRBJ1-1, with 12 bases aligning to TRBD1. Germline assignment: CDR1 KGHSH and CDR2 LQKENI. The CDR3 length is 13 residues. V trimming: 6 bases; J trimming: 6 bases; junction bases outside the gene matches: 2. The CDR3 DNA is TGTGCCAGCTCCCGGGACAGGGGGCCTGAAGCTTTCTTT. It yields the protein CASSRDRGPEAFF.

The chain joins TRBV6-5 to TRBJ1-6; no clear D gene. There are 11 residues in the CDR3. The V gene lost 7 bases and the J gene lost 10 bases, with 8 bases spanning the gap. Germline V gives CDR1 MNHEY, CDR2 SVGAGI. The CDR3 coding sequence is TGTGCCAGCACGGACGGCTCACCCCTCCACTTT. Translating gives CASTDGSPLHF.

The gene calls are TRBV5-1 and TRBJ1-2; TRBD1 might be the D (5 bases). In germline, CDR1 is SGHRS, CDR2 YFSETQ. The CDR3 is 14 residues long. The V end was cut by 0 bases, the J end by 1 base, with 7 bases between. The CDR3 loop is CASSLDGGNYGYTF. DNA of the CDR3: TGCGCCAGCAGCTTGGACGGGGGTAACTATGGCTACACCTTC.

This chain connects TRBV9 to TRBJ1-1; D gene ambiguous. The CDR3 is 15 residues long. Germline V gene lookup returns CDR1 SGDLS and CDR2 YYNGEE. V dropped 4 bases and J dropped 1 base, with 14 bases sitting between them. The CDR3 reads CASSPSLGSNTEAFF. The CDR3 DNA sequence: TGTGCCAGCAGCCCATCCCTGGGATCGAACACTGAAGCTTTCTTT.